This T cell receptor (beta chain) is from a study of tissue T cells after allogeneic stem cell transplantation. Sequencing of TCRbeta CDR3 at survey depth gave sequences and template counts. Here immunoSEQ multiplex PCR was the method, and the copy in TCRdb shows in-frame clones only, minus some. The table includes approximately 1,600 clones, about 51% detected once. A word on this clone: The antigen is unknown. Gene names are the mouse ones. The read halts 1 residue ahead of the CDR3 end, with the missing end drawn from the germline J gene.

Trimming removed 2 bases from V and 1 base from J, with 11 bases in between. Germline CDR1 is SGHSN and CDR2 is HYEKVE. The CDR3 has 15 residues. Study results and limitations: Blood and spleen captured only part of the tissue TCR repertoire. This small cohort was clinically heterogeneous, and sampling depth was a limitation. Few T cell clones were shared across patients, but motif clusters showed tissue-specific shared signatures.

Noted time point: mouse harvest day 14 after allogeneic transplant. The graft held 10^6 splenic CD5+ T cells and 10^7 T-cell-depleted bone marrow cells. Sequenced: spleen. The J gene is TRBJ2-1, the V gene TRBV12-1; D may be TRBD2 (5 bases). The receptor comes from a female BALB/c mouse given C57BL/6 T cells with graft-versus-host disease after an allogeneic hematopoietic cell transplant. The covered CDR3 bases are TGTGCCAGCTCTCCCGGGCCTGGGAACTATGCTGAGCAGTTC. It is translated as CASSPGPGNYAEQF. Given in full, the CDR3 is CASSPGPGNYAEQFF.